The table lists the clone carrying this TCR beta chain with a few counts. The sample comes from a study of CD8 T cells in ankylosing spondylitis. TCRdb reprocessed the 5' RACE reads via MiXCR and lists one record per CDR3 protein. The sample yields 150,000 to 200,000 distinct CDR3 sequences, 15% to 20% seen once. The receptor comes from a male donor with ankylosing spondylitis or in good health (not recorded which). The sequenced sample consisted of blood, either unsorted or a sorted T cell fraction (not recorded which).

This chain's CDR3 is CASSPGGAVVTEAFF. In nucleotides, the CDR3 is TGTGCCAGCAGCCCCGGGGGCGCGGTGGTTACTGAAGCTTTCTTT. This chain joins TRBV6-1 and TRBJ1-1; maybe TRBD1 (6 bases). This CDR3 is 15 amino acids long. Trimming removed 6 bases from V and 5 bases from J, with 19 bases in between. The germline CDR1 and CDR2 sequences are MNHNS and SASEGT.